These 5 T cell receptor beta chains originate from one sample sequenced in a study of cytomegalovirus exposure and HLA in healthy donors. The PCR ran on 60 Vbeta and 13 Jbeta primers. Some clones are missing from TCRdb's copy, which holds only in-frame ones; the method was immunoSEQ multiplex PCR. The table lists approximately 170,000 clones, roughly four fifths of them singletons, with roughly 0.99% in the top ten. Sequences were obtained from PBMCs. These receptors came from a woman in her forties in good health and CMV-seronegative.

The rearrangement links TRBV7-3 to TRBJ2-5; D is perhaps TRBD2 (6 bases). With 5 bases removed from V and 5 bases from J, the gap between germline ends came to 12 bases. Germline V gene sequence: CDR1 SGHTA, CDR2 FQGTGA. This CDR3 region has 13 residues. The CDR3 bases are TGTGCCAGCAGCCGCACTAGCCGTGAGACCCAGTACTTC. It encodes CASSRTSRETQYF.

The genes are TRBV6-5 and TRBJ1-2, with D possibly matching TRBD1 (5 bases). V was cut by 2 bases and J by 6 bases, with 10 bases left in between. Germline CDR1 reads MNHEY; CDR2 reads SVGAGI. This CDR3 is built from 13 residues. The chain's CDR3 is CASSYGAGHGYTF. The CDR3 DNA is TGTGCCAGCAGTTACGGGGCAGGCCATGGCTACACCTTC.

This rearrangement joins TRBV6-5 to TRBJ1-2; 8 bases line up with TRBD1. CDR3 length: 14 residues. V was pared by 6 bases and J by 7 bases, with 10 bases of the junction left unmatched. The germline V gene has CDR1 MNHEY and CDR2 SVGAGI. As DNA, the CDR3 is TGTGCCAGCAGACCTCCGGGGACAGGCGGTGGCTACACCTTC. Encoded protein: CASRPPGTGGGYTF.

The rearrangement links TRBV10-3 to TRBJ1-1; possible D gene TRBD1, 5 bases. Deletions cut 10 bases from V and 3 bases from J, with 12 bases between. Looked up from germline, CDR1 is ENHRY and CDR2 is SYGVKD. The length of the CDR3 is 12 residues. CDR3 protein: CATGGVDTEAFF. The CDR3 DNA reads as TGTGCCACCGGGGGGGTAGACACTGAAGCTTTCTTT.

The rearrangement uses TRBV23-1 and TRBJ1-5, with D possibly TRBD1 on 5 matching bases. TRBV23-1 is assigned to the ORF class and has an uncertain function. The CDR3 has 16 amino acids. Trimming took 3 bases from V and 2 from J, leaving 14 bases between them. The CDR3 DNA reads TGCGCCAGCAGTCACTCCCAGGGATTCGGCAATCAGCCCCAGCATTTT. It is translated as CASSHSQGFGNQPQHF.